What follows are 13 T cell receptor beta chains derived from one specimen sequenced in a study of cytotoxic CD8 clonotypes in ibrutinib-treated CLL. The assay was immunoSEQ multiplex PCR, and TCRdb's table has in-frame clones only and misses some. The table has over 250,000 clones, 70% to 80% seen once; the top ten hold about 5.7%. This sample comprised PBMCs, obtained at disease progression, from a patient treated with ibrutinib. Every receptor here comes from a human donor with chronic lymphocytic leukemia.

The rearrangement links TRBV19 to TRBJ2-7; 7 bases fit TRBD1. CDR1 and CDR2 (germline): LNHDA, SQIVND (reference sequence). V lost 6 bases, J lost 0 bases, and 5 bases stayed unmatched. This CDR3 comprises 14 residues. The CDR3 nucleotides read TGTGCCAGTAGGAGTGACAGGGCCTCCTACGAGCAGTACTTC. The encoded protein is CASRSDRASYEQYF.

The J gene is TRBJ1-2, the V gene TRBV28, with 7 positions matching TRBD1. V lost 3 bases and J lost 6; bases outside the gene matches: 4. This CDR3 comprises 13 residues. CDR1 MDHEN and CDR2 SYDVKM come from the germline V gene. CDR3 in DNA: TGTGCCAGCAGTTTCTGGGACAGCAATGGCTACACCTTC. Its translation: CASSFWDSNGYTF.

Here the CDR3 reads CASRPRGYGALHSGNTIYF. In DNA, the CDR3 is TGTGCCAGCCGGCCCCGTGGATATGGTGCCCTTCACTCTGGAAACACCATATATTTT. The chain recombines TRBV28 with TRBJ1-3; D remains unclear. Trimming took 8 bases from V and 0 from J, leaving 26 bases between them. Germline loops: CDR1 MDHEN, CDR2 SYDVKM. The CDR3 has 19 residues.

The chain employs TRBV10-3 and TRBJ2-2; TRBD2 aligns across 8 bases. With V trimmed by 10 bases and J by 0 bases, 7 bases remained unmatched. Germline CDR1 reads ENHRY; CDR2 reads SYGVKD. The CDR3 sequence is 15 residues long. The CDR3 DNA follows: TGTGCCACGTCCCCGGGGGGGGCGAACACCGGGGAGCTGTTTTTT. It encodes CATSPGGANTGELFF.

CDR3 residues: CASSLQGARDEQYF. Here the CDR3 DNA reads TGCGCCAGCAGCTTGCAGGGGGCGCGTGACGAGCAGTACTTC. This sequence joins TRBV5-1 and TRBJ2-7, with TRBD1 identical over 8 bases. J was trimmed by 5 bases and V by 1 base; bases with no gene match: 5. Per germline, CDR1 SGHRS and CDR2 YFSETQ. This CDR3 has 14 amino acids. Full variable domain (outside the CDR3, taken from reference TRBV5-1 and TRBJ2-7): KAGVTQTPRYLIKTRGQQVTLSCSPISGHRSVSWYQQTPGQGLQFLFEYFSETQRNKGNFPGRFSGRQFSNSRSEMNVSTLELGDSALYLCASSLQGARDEQYFGPGTRLTVT.

The V call is TRBV7-6, the J call TRBJ2-5; perhaps TRBD1 as D (6 bases). V shed 2 bases and J shed 7 bases, with 11 bases lying between them. The CDR3 totals 13 residues. Germline-derived CDR1 and CDR2 are SGHVS and FNYEAQ. The CDR3 here is CASSLNREGTQYF. DNA of the CDR3: TGTGCCAGCAGCTTAAACAGGGAAGGGACCCAGTACTTC.

This chain uses TRBV7-9 with TRBJ2-2; D gene unclear. Germline V lookup: CDR1 SEHNR, CDR2 FQNEAQ (reference sequence). The CDR3 has 11 amino acids. V shed 6 bases and J shed 8 bases, with 7 bases lying between them. The DNA of the CDR3 is TGTGCCAGCAGGGAAGTGGGGGAGCTGTTTTTT. As protein: CASREVGELFF.

This chain connects TRBV5-1 to TRBJ2-3; TRBD1 matches at 7 bases. Germline trimming cut 4 bases from V and 1 base from J; bases unmatched to any gene: 6. Germline CDR1 is SGHRS and CDR2 is YFSETQ. The CDR3 spans 15 residues. CDR3 bases: TGCGCCAGCAGCGTACAGGGGTCGGGCACAGATACGCAGTATTTT. This translates into CASSVQGSGTDTQYF.

This chain links TRBV29-1 with TRBJ2-7; D is ambiguous. V was pared by 5 bases and J by 5 bases, with 10 bases between. The germline V gene has CDR1 SQVTM and CDR2 ANQGSEA. The length of the CDR3 is 11 residues. CDR3 loop: CSVIFYNEQYF. The CDR3 region has the DNA TGCAGCGTTATCTTCTACAACGAGCAGTACTTC.

This clone turned up a few times. The CDR3 DNA sequence: TGTGCCAGCAGTGAAGGGTTAACAGAAGCTTTCTTT. Its translation is CASSEGLTEAFF. This chain connects TRBV25-1 to TRBJ1-1; D is undetermined. V was cut by 2 bases and J by 8 bases, with 9 bases left in between. This CDR3 has 12 residues. Germline lookup yields CDR1 MGHDK and CDR2 SYGVNS. Combining the CDR3 with reference TRBV25-1 and TRBJ1-1 gives the whole variable domain EADIYQTPRYLVIGTGKKITLECSQTMGHDKMYWYQQDPGMELHLIHYSYGVNSTEKGDLSSESTVSRIRTEHFPLTLESARPSHTSQYLCASSEGLTEAFFGQGTRLTVV.

This chain joins TRBV4-1 and TRBJ1-2, with 7 bases that match TRBD1. The germline CDR1 and CDR2 sequences are MGHRA and YSYEKL. V was clipped by 1 base and J by 4 bases; unmatched bases: 12. The CDR3 spans 17 residues. CDR3 sequence (DNA): TGCGCCAGCAGCCAAGCCGGGTTCCGGGACAGCGCCTATGGCTACACCTTC. Encoded protein: CASSQAGFRDSAYGYTF.

This chain uses TRBV29-1 with TRBJ2-3; 9 bases map to TRBD2. This CDR3 region has 16 residues. V dropped 0 bases and J dropped 0; count of bases not matched to a gene: 4. The germline V gene encodes CDR1 SQVTM and CDR2 ANQGSEA. This CDR3 is CSVEDGLAGSTDTQYF. CDR3 coding DNA: TGCAGCGTTGAAGATGGGCTAGCGGGAAGCACAGATACGCAGTATTTT.

Comments on this clone: The sample carries other DNA sequences with the same CDR3. The V gene is TRBV5-1, the J gene TRBJ2-7; the D is unclear. This CDR3 region has 13 residues. Germline V lookup: CDR1 SGHRS, CDR2 YFSETQ. V shed 4 bases and J shed 0 bases, with 8 bases lying between them. This CDR3 reads CASSLAGSYEQYF. The CDR3 DNA reads as TGCGCCAGCAGCCTGGCAGGCTCCTACGAGCAGTACTTC.